This TCR beta chain was found in a study of blood T cell repertoires in COVID-19 (dated by TCRdb to the early 2020s). With respect to the entire study: The collaborator samples originated in the United States, Italy and Spain and spanned the acute and convalescent phases of COVID-19. Where available, HLA class I and class II types were obtained from metadata supplied by the sample provider rather than from assay-based typing. The repertoires were released in a freely available public database meant as a resource for research on the immune response to SARS-CoV-2. Subjects who had been exposed to COVID-19, were actively infected with it, or had recovered from it provided the deeply sampled blood TCRbeta repertoires that made up the dataset. The sample metadata nearly always contained a de-identified subject ID, COVID-19 status, age in years and sex. The prospective study material was composed of cDNA or gDNA derived from T cells, B-cell-depleted T cells, or PBMCs. The samples were drawn from two sources: the first 160 participants of the ongoing ImmuneRACE study, and about 1,300 subjects contributed by 6 global collaborators. What the authors observed across the whole study: The amount of clinical and demographic metadata varied by source and participant and was provided uncurated.

The collaborating institutions used their own protocols to collect whole blood in K2EDTA tubes. For TCRbeta analysis, collaborator samples were shipped as frozen whole blood, as isolated PBMCs, or as DNA extracted from either sample type. A word on this clone: Its antigen is still unknown. Per-base quality was not reported, and no clone a single base away is much larger than it.

TCRbeta CDR3 regions were amplified from genomic DNA by means of the immunoSEQ Assay, a bias-controlled multiplex PCR. On the authors' methods: The number of nucleated cells in each sample was estimated by amplification of reference gene primers within the assay. Sequence reads were collapsed and filtered to measure the absolute abundance of every unique TCRbeta CDR3 rearrangement. Productive Simpson clonality was computed per sample as the square root of Simpson's diversity index over productive rearrangements. TCRdb obtained this table from immuneACCESS and retained in-frame rearrangements with V and J assigned. These tables miss some clones; where compared with another copy, unresolved V genes account for less than half of the shortfall, and the remainder is unexplained. V, J and clone size are those of that table, while D and trimming were read from the DNA. The sample profile shows 90,000 to 120,000 clones; over 75% of them were found once. Jointly, the top ten make up 5% to 6.5% of the sample.

Taken from cysteine to phenylalanine, the CDR3 has 15 residues. The kept DNA is CDR3 alone, 45 bases in frame from the first base. The germline V end is reduced by 3 bases and the J end by 8 bases; junction bases left unmatched: 9. For CDR1 and CDR2, the germline V gene (reference sequence) lists LNHDA and SQIVND. Recombination linked TRBV19 to TRBJ1-3, with 8 middle bases fitting TRBD1. The sample was peripheral blood. This TCR was sampled from a human donor in a cohort sampled during active COVID-19. The CDR3 here reads CASSIGFGQGHTIYF. The sequenced DNA: TGTGCCAGTAGTATCGGTTTCGGACAGGGCCACACCATATATTTT.